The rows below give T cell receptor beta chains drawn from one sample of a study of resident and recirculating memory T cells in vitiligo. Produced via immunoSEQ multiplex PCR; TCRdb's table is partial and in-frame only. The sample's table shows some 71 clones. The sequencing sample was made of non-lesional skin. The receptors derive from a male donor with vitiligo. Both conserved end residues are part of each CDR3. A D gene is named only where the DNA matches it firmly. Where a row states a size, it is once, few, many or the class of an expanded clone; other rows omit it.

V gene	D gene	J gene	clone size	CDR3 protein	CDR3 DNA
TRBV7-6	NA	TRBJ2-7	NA	CASSLAPQGWSYEQYF	TGTGCCAGCAGCTTAGCACCGCAGGGGTGGTCCTACGAGCAGTACTTC
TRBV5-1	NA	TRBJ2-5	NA	CASSPQPGETQYF	TGCGCCAGCAGCCCGCAACCGGGGGAGACCCAGTACTTC
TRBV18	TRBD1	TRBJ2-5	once	CASSLQGSGTQYF	TGTGCCAGCTCACTACAGGGGTCCGGGACCCAGTACTTC
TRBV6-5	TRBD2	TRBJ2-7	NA	CASSYSMVAGRGEQYF	TGTGCCAGCAGTTACTCGATGGTAGCGGGGCGTGGTGAGCAGTACTTC
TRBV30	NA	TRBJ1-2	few	CAWSASLGGYGYTF	TGTGCCTGGAGTGCTTCCCTCGGGGGGTATGGCTACACCTTC
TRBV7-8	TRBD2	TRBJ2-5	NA	CASSLAGLAGGPPQETQYF	TGTGCCAGCAGCTTAGCTGGTCTAGCGGGGGGACCACCCCAAGAGACCCAGTACTTC
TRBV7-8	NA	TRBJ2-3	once	CASSLGGGAPDTQYF	TGTGCCAGCAGCTTAGGGGGGGGCGCCCCAGATACGCAGTATTTT
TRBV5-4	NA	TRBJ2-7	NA	CASSFTEKPYEQYF	TGTGCCAGCAGCTTCACCGAGAAGCCCTACGAGCAGTACTTC
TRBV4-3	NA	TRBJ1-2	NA	CASSQERADGYGYTF	TGCGCCAGCAGCCAAGAGCGTGCGGATGGCTATGGCTACACCTTC
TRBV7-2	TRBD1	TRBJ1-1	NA	CASSPQSRDRVKGNTEAFF	TGTGCCAGCAGCCCCCAATCAAGGGACAGGGTGAAGGGGAACACTGAAGCTTTCTTT
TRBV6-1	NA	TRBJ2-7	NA	CASRNPTTYEQYF	TGTGCCAGCAGAAACCCCACAACCTACGAGCAGTACTTC
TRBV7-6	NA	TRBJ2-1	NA	CASSLANRHYNEQFF	TGTGCCAGCAGCTTAGCAAACAGGCACTACAATGAGCAGTTCTTC
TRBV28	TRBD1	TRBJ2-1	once	CASLPGQGYNEQFF	TGTGCCAGTCTACCGGGACAGGGGTACAATGAGCAGTTCTTC
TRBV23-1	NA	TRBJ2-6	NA	CASSHWMHATKSGNVLTF	TGCGCCAGCAGTCATTGGATGCACGCAACAAAGTCGGGCAACGTCCTGACTTTC
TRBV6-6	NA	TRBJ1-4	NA	CASSYSGGFKEKLFF	TGTGCCAGCAGTTACAGCGGGGGCTTTAAGGAAAAACTGTTTTTT
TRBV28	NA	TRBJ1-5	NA	CASSFINNQPQHF	TGTGCCAGCAGTTTTATAAACAATCAGCCCCAGCATTTT
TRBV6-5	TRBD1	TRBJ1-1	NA	CASSQDRDTEAFF	TGTGCCAGCAGTCAGGACAGGGACACTGAAGCTTTCTTT
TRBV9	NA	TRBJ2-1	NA	CASSVDPSGYNEQFF	TGTGCCAGCAGCGTAGACCCGAGCGGGTACAATGAGCAGTTCTTC
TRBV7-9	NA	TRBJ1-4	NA	CASSDRQLESEKLFF	TGTGCCAGCAGCGATCGACAACTCGAGAGTGAAAAACTGTTTTTT
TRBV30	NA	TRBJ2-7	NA	CAWSQYLLGSSGYEQYF	TGTGCCTGGAGCCAATACCTTTTAGGGAGTTCAGGCTACGAGCAGTACTTC
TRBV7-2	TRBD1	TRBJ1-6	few	CASSLGTGRSPLHF	TGTGCCAGCAGCTTAGGGACAGGGCGGTCACCCCTCCACTTT
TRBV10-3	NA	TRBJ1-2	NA	CAIRDGGADYGYTF	TGTGCCATCAGGGACGGGGGGGCGGACTATGGCTACACCTTC
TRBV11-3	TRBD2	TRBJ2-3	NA	CASSLPLAGDESDTQYF	TGTGCCAGCAGCTTACCTCTAGCGGGGGATGAGTCAGATACGCAGTATTTT
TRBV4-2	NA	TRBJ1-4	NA	CASSQAPRGQGPSTTNEKLFF	TGTGCCAGCAGCCAAGCTCCCCGAGGGCAGGGGCCCTCCACAACTAATGAAAAACTGTTTTTT
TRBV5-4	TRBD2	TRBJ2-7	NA	CASSSGGVNEQYF	TGTGCCAGCAGTAGCGGGGGGGTAAACGAGCAGTACTTC
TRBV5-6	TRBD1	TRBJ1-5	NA	CASTRTGADQPQHF	TGTGCCAGCACCAGGACAGGGGCGGATCAGCCCCAGCATTTT
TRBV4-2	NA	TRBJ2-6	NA	CASSWLQSRANVLTF	TGTGCCAGCAGCTGGTTACAAAGTCGGGCCAACGTCCTGACTTTC
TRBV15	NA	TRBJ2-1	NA	CATSTPGISYNEQFF	TGTGCCACCAGCACCCCCGGGATCTCCTACAATGAGCAGTTCTTC
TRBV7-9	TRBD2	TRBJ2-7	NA	CASSLLAGGSYEQYF	TGTGCCAGCAGCCTACTAGCGGGTGGCTCCTACGAGCAGTACTTC
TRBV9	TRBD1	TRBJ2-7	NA	CASSRTTGNYEQYF	TGTGCCAGCAGCCGTACGACAGGGAACTACGAGCAGTACTTC
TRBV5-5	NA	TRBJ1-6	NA	CASGGMGVNSSPLHF	TGTGCCAGCGGGGGGATGGGGGTTAACAGCTCACCCCTCCACTTT
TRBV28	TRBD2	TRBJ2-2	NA	CASSLWGLAGGPGELFF	TGTGCCAGCAGTTTATGGGGACTAGCGGGGGGGCCCGGGGAGCTGTTTTTT
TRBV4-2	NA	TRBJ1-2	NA	CASSQQRATDYGYTF	TGTGCCAGCAGCCAGCAGAGGGCAACGGACTATGGCTACACCTTC
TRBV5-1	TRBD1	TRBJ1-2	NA	CASSPRGQWAWESGYTF	TGCGCCAGCAGCCCAAGGGGGCAGTGGGCGTGGGAGTCTGGCTACACCTTC
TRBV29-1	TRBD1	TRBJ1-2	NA	CSVWAGGMGYTF	TGCAGCGTTTGGGCAGGGGGCATGGGCTACACCTTC
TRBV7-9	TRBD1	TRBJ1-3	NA	CASSLGTGGRGNTIYF	TGTGCCAGCAGCTTGGGGACAGGGGGAAGAGGAAACACCATATATTTT
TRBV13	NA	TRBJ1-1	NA	CASSEPTGRNTEAFF	TGTGCCAGCAGCGAGCCCACCGGGAGAAACACTGAAGCTTTCTTT